The clone carrying this T cell receptor (beta chain) was detected a few times. Its specificity is unknown. This record belongs to a study of T-cell memory formation after mild COVID-19. Findings and caveats of the study: Balance between CD4 and CD8 was seen in clones contracting day 15 to 85, and a CD4+ lean was seen in later expanders. That cross-reactive memory joined was suggested by some responding clones appearing in pre-infection memory.

Germline lookup yields CDR1 ENHRY and CDR2 SYGVKD. The CDR3 is made up of 13 amino acids. V shed 6 bases, J shed 1 base, and the junction held 1 base outside the gene matches. Using its own MiXCR run on the 5' RACE reads, TCRdb lists one record per CDR3 protein. The sample comprises 350,000 to 500,000 distinct CDR3 sequences, around 20% of which are singletons, and roughly 8.4% rests with the top ten. This clonotype originated in an adult woman who had mild COVID-19 (a few samples of this study predate the infection). Cell type and time point are not known. V is TRBV10-3 and J is TRBJ1-1; the match to TRBD1 covers 8 bases. The sample comprised PBMCs or a T cell subset sorted from them (not recorded which). CDR3 sequence: CAIRDRENTEAFF. CDR3 nucleotides: TGTGCCATCAGGGACAGGGAGAACACTGAAGCTTTCTTT.